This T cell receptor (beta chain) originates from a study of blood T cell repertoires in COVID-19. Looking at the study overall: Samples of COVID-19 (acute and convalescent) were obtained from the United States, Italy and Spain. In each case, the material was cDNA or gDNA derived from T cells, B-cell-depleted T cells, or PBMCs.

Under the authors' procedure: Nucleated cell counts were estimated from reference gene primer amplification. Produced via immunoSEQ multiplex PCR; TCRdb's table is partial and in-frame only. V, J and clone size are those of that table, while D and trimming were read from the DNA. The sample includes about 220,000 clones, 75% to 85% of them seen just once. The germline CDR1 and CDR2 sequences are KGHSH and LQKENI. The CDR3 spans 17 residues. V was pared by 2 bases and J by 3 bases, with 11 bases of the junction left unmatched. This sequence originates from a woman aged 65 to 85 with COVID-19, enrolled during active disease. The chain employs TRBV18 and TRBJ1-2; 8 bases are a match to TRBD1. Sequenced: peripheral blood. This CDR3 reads CASSPSDLAGGHYGYTF. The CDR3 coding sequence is TGTGCCAGCTCACCAAGTGATCTCGCAGGGGGCCACTATGGCTACACCTTC.